The rows below give T cell receptor beta chains drawn from one sample of a study of regulatory T cells in long-lasting Graves disease. TCRdb used MiXCR to reprocess the multiplex PCR reads, holding one entry per CDR3 protein. Counted here are over 500,000 distinct CDR3 sequences, approximately 15% occurring once; the ten biggest clones make up roughly 18%. The same sample was also studied in work on T cells in Graves' hyperthyroidism and ophthalmopathy.

The input for sequencing was peripheral blood mononuclear cells (PBMCs), taken at new diagnosis, from a patient treated with antithyroid drugs. The receptors come from a woman between 25 and 40 years old with Graves disease. Each CDR3 is given with its conserved first and last residue. A D gene is named only where the DNA matches it firmly. A row's size may be missing; if present it is once, few, many or a size class.

clone_size	d_call	v_call	j_call	cdr3_aa	cdr3_nt
few	TRBD2	TRBV7-9	TRBJ2-7	CASSLGAGKSRNEQYF	TGTGCCAGCAGCTTAGGAGCGGGAAAGTCGAGAAACGAGCAGTACTTC
-	-	TRBV14	TRBJ1-1	CASSQVRGLDTEAFF	TGTGCCAGCAGCCAAGTGAGGGGACTGGACACTGAAGCTTTCTTT
-	-	TRBV28	TRBJ1-1	CASSRPTNTEAFF	TGTGCCAGCAGTAGGCCAACTAACACTGAAGCTTTCTTT
-	-	TRBV5-1	TRBJ2-5	CASSFNQGTETQYF	TGCGCCAGCAGCTTCAACCAGGGTACAGAGACCCAGTACTTC
few	-	TRBV3-1	TRBJ1-2	CASSPGLSNYGYTF	TGTGCCAGCAGCCCTGGTCTTTCTAACTATGGCTACACCTTC
many	TRBD2	TRBV6-1	TRBJ2-5	CASSESTSGETQYF	TGTGCCAGCAGTGAAAGCACTAGCGGGGAGACCCAGTACTTC
few	-	TRBV18	TRBJ2-7	CASSRDTLGEQYF	TGTGCCAGCTCACGGGACACCCTAGGAGAGCAGTACTTC
many	-	TRBV12-3/TRBV12-4	TRBJ1-1	CASSLLGVTEAFF	TGTGCCAGCAGTTTATTGGGGGTGACTGAAGCTTTCTTT
many	-	TRBV15	TRBJ2-7	CATQRGTTESEQYF	TGTGCCACCCAACGGGGGACCACCGAGTCCGAGCAGTACTTC
many	-	TRBV3-1	TRBJ2-7	CASSQSYEQYF	TGTGCCAGCAGTCAGAGTTACGAGCAGTACTTC
many	-	TRBV20-1	TRBJ2-3	CSAPWGGARPSTQYF	TGCAGTGCCCCTTGGGGGGGGGCAAGACCATCGACGCAGTATTTT
-	TRBD2	TRBV6-2/TRBV6-3	TRBJ2-7	CASSRQGTSGIRGQYF	TGTGCCAGCAGTCGCCAAGGGACTAGCGGGATCAGGGGGCAGTACTTC
-	TRBD1	TRBV10-3	TRBJ2-3	CAIRKQGVGDTQYF	TGTGCCATCAGAAAACAGGGGGTTGGAGATACGCAGTATTTT
few	-	TRBV6-1	TRBJ1-5	CASGNTGLSQPQHF	TGTGCCAGCGGGAATACAGGGCTCTCTCAGCCCCAGCATTTT
few	-	TRBV3-1	TRBJ2-1	CASSQSSGEEFF	TGTGCCAGCAGCCAGAGTAGCGGTGAGGAGTTCTTC
-	TRBD2	TRBV3-1	TRBJ2-7	CASGTSGRARYEQYF	TGTGCCAGCGGGACTAGCGGGAGGGCCCGGTACGAGCAGTACTTC
many	TRBD2	TRBV6-1	TRBJ2-2	CASGGLAGYTGELFF	TGTGCCAGCGGCGGACTAGCGGGGTACACCGGGGAGCTGTTTTTT
-	-	TRBV5-1	TRBJ1-2	CASSLSPDANYGYTF	TGCGCCAGCAGCTTGTCTCCAGACGCTAACTATGGCTACACCTTC
many	TRBD1	TRBV2	TRBJ1-2	CASREGQGGYGYTF	TGTGCCAGCAGGGAAGGACAGGGGGGATATGGCTACACCTTC
few	-	TRBV10-3	TRBJ2-5	CAISESPREQETQYF	TGTGCCATCAGTGAGTCTCCTCGGGAACAAGAGACCCAGTACTTC
-	-	TRBV6-1	TRBJ2-3	CATKEETGWTDTQYF	TGTGCCACCAAAGAGGAGACGGGCTGGACAGATACGCAGTATTTT
-	TRBD2	TRBV6-1	TRBJ2-2	CASKGLAGVNTGELFF	TGTGCCAGCAAAGGACTAGCGGGAGTTAACACCGGGGAGCTGTTTTTT
-	-	TRBV6-1	TRBJ2-7	CAAAGVSYEQYF	TGTGCCGCCGCAGGGGTGAGCTACGAGCAGTACTTC
-	-	TRBV7-9	TRBJ2-3	CASSLGVSLDTQYF	TGTGCCAGCAGCTTAGGTGTTAGCTTAGATACGCAGTATTTT
many	-	TRBV7-3	TRBJ1-1	CASSLTEGTEAFF	TGTGCCAGCAGCTTAACGGAAGGAACTGAAGCTTTCTTT